Listed here are 7 T cell receptor beta chains from one sample, sequenced in a study of blood T cell repertoires in COVID-19. Assay used: immunoSEQ multiplex PCR; TCRdb lists only in-frame clones, some missing. The sample consists of roughly 390,000 clones, 85% of them appearing once. The sample consisted of peripheral blood. These receptors were obtained from a young woman with acute or convalescent COVID-19.

This CDR3 reads CASSFDGGLAGYTF. CDR3 coding DNA: TGTGCCAGCAGTTTCGACGGGGGGCTGGCTGGCTACACCTTC. The V call is TRBV27, the J call TRBJ1-2, with D tentatively TRBD1 (6 bases). The V gene's germline CDR1 is MNHEY and CDR2 SMNVEV (reference sequence). Trimming stripped 3 bases from V and 7 bases from J, with 15 bases between. The CDR3 runs to 14 residues.

CDR3 region: CASSEDRNQPQHF. The CDR3 DNA reads as TGTGCCAGCAGTGAAGACAGGAATCAGCCCCAGCATTTT. The chain links TRBV6-1 to TRBJ1-5, with D maybe TRBD1 (5 bases). From germline, CDR1 is MNHNS and CDR2 SASEGT. The CDR3 length is 13 residues. The germline V and J ends were trimmed by 1 base and 4 bases, with 5 bases remaining between them.

The J gene is TRBJ2-3, the V gene TRBV13; TRBD2 agrees at 9 bases. This CDR3 comprises 16 residues. With V trimmed by 4 bases and J by 3 bases, 8 bases remained unmatched. Germline lookup yields CDR1 PRHDT and CDR2 FYEKMQ (reference sequence). The chain's CDR3 is CASSSPGLAGTDTQYF. The CDR3 region has the DNA TGTGCCAGCAGCTCACCGGGACTAGCAGGGACAGATACGCAGTATTTT.

This clone was found a few times. The chain couples TRBV2 to TRBJ1-5; 11 bases align to TRBD1. This CDR3 comprises 15 residues. The ends lost 4 bases at V and 5 bases at J; junction bases unmatched: 4. The germline CDR1 and CDR2 sequences are SNHLY and FYNNEI. The CDR3, as DNA: TGTGCCAGCAGTGGAGGACAGGGGGCGCATCAGCCCCAGCATTTT. Protein product: CASSGGQGAHQPQHF.

V and J are TRBV5-6 and TRBJ1-1; tentative D call: TRBD1 (5 bases). CDR1 is SGHDT, CDR2 YYEEEE, per germline. CDR3 length: 17 residues. The germline V and J ends were trimmed by 0 bases and 1 base, with 16 bases remaining between them. CDR3 sequence reads: CASSLVSGPGGNTEAFF. The CDR3 region has the DNA TGTGCCAGCAGCTTGGTCTCAGGGCCGGGTGGGAACACTGAAGCTTTCTTT.

This clone was seen more than once but under ten times. The chain is built from TRBV7-6 and TRBJ2-1, with 9 bases matching TRBD2. The ends lost 1 base at V and 2 bases at J; junction bases unmatched: 3. The germline gives CDR1 SGHVS, CDR2 FNYEAQ. The length of the CDR3 is 16 residues. The CDR3 protein is CASSLVRGGTYNEQFF. CDR3 bases: TGTGCCAGCAGCTTAGTGCGGGGGGGTACCTACAATGAGCAGTTCTTC.

The J gene is TRBJ1-1, the V gene TRBV1; TRBD1, as called in the table, went unchecked against the DNA. TRBV1 is reported as a pseudogene. This CDR3 region has 17 residues. CDR3 in amino acids: CTSSQDPTTGRNTEAFF. DNA of the CDR3: TGCACCAGCAGCCAAGATCCCACGACAGGAAGGAACACTGAAGCTTTCTTT.